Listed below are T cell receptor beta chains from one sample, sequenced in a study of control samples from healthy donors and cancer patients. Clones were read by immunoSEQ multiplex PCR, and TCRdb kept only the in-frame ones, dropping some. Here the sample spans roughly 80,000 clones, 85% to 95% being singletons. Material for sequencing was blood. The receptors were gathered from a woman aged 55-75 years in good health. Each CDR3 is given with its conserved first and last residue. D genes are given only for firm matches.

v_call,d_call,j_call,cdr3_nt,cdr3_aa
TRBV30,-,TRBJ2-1,TGTGCCTGGATTCCGGGGGTTTACAATGAGCAGTTCTTC,CAWIPGVYNEQFF
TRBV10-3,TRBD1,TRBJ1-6,TGTGCCATCAGTGAGTCCACCCGCGGGGGACAGGGGAATTCACCCCTCCACTTT,CAISESTRGGQGNSPLHF
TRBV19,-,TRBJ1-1,TGTGCCAGTGGATCAGGGATCATGAACACTGAAGCTTTCTTT,CASGSGIMNTEAFF
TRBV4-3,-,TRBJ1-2,TGCGCCAGCAGCCGAGAGACAGTCAACTATGGCTACACCTTC,CASSRETVNYGYTF
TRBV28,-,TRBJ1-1,TGTGCCAGCACTCAAAGGTGGGGAAACACTGAAGCTTTCTTT,CASTQRWGNTEAFF
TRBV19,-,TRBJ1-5,TGTGCCAGTAGTCCAAGGGACGCTCTATATAGCAATCAGCCCCAGCATTTT,CASSPRDALYSNQPQHF
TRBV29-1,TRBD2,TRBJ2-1,TGCAGCGGTTCCGGGACTAGCGGTTCCTACAATGAGCAGTTCTTC,CSGSGTSGSYNEQFF
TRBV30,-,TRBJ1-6,TGTGCCTGGAGTGGCCAGTTGAACTCACCCCTCCACTTT,CAWSGQLNSPLHF
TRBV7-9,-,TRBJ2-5,TGTGCCAGCAGCTTTGGTCAGTTTCAAGAGACCCAGTACTTC,CASSFGQFQETQYF
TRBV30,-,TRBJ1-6,TGTGCCTGGCATAGCTCCTATAATTCACCCCTCCACTTT,CAWHSSYNSPLHF
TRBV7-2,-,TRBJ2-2,TGTGCCAGCAGCTTATACCCGGGCTTCACCGGGGAGCTGTTTTTT,CASSLYPGFTGELFF
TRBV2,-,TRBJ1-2,TGTGCCAGCAGTGGAACCGGTACTAACTATGGCTACACCTTC,CASSGTGTNYGYTF
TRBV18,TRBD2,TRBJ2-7,TGTGCCAGCTCACGGGATAGCGGGAGTGTCAACGAGCAGTACTTC,CASSRDSGSVNEQYF
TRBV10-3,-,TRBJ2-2,TGTGCCATCAGTGAGTCCGGGACACCGAACACCGGGGAGCTGTTTTTT,CAISESGTPNTGELFF
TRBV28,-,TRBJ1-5,TGTGCCAGCAGTTTTTACAGCCTCAATCAGCCCCAGCATTTT,CASSFYSLNQPQHF
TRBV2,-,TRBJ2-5,TGTGCCAGCATCGAAGGGGGGCAAGAGACCCAGTACTTC,CASIEGGQETQYF
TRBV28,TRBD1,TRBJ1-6,TGTGCCAGCAGTTTAACCGGGACAGGCACCAATTCACCCCTCCACTTT,CASSLTGTGTNSPLHF